This note documents a single TCR beta chain sequence. The germline gives CDR1 SGHKS, CDR2 YYEKEE (reference sequence). This CDR3 has 15 amino acids. Trimming stripped 0 bases from V and 1 base from J, with 8 bases between. In the authors' workflow: By means of reference gene primer amplification, nucleated cell counts were estimated. Only in-frame clones appear in the TCRdb table, and some are missing; sequencing was by immunoSEQ multiplex PCR. Clone size and V and J calls were adopted from that table, with D and trimming inferred from the DNA. The top ten hold 38% of the sample, which has about 40,000 clones, 80% seen once. These data originate in a study of blood T cell repertoires in COVID-19.

The TCR comes from an elderly man with active or convalescent COVID-19. The V and J genes are TRBV5-5 and TRBJ1-3, with a possible D match to TRBD1 (5 bases). Sequenced material: peripheral blood. DNA for the CDR3: TGTGCCAGCAGCTTGGACCAGGGTTCTGGAAACACCATATATTTT. It encodes CASSLDQGSGNTIYF. The full variable domain, rest sourced from reference TRBV5-5 and TRBJ1-3, is DAGVTQSPTHLIKTRGQQVTLRCSPISGHKSVSWYQQVLGQGPQFIFQYYEKEERGRGNFPDRFSARQFPNYSSELNVNALLLGDSALYLCASSLDQGSGNTIYFGEGSWLTVV.